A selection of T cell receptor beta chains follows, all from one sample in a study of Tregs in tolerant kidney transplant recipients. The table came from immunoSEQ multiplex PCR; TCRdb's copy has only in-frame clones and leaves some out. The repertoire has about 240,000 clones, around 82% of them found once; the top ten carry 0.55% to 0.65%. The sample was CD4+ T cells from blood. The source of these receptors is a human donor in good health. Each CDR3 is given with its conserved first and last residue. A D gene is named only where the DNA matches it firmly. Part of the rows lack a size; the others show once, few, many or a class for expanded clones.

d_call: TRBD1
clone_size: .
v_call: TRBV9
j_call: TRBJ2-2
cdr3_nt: TGTGCCAGCAGCCCTCGGACAGGGCCCACCGGGGAGCTGTTTTTT
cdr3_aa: CASSPRTGPTGELFF

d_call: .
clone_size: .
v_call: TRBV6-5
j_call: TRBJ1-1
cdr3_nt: TGCGACGGACAGCCAGTCACTGAAGCTTTCTTT
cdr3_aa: CDGQPVTEAFF

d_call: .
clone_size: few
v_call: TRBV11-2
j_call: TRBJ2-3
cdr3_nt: TGTGCCAGCAGCTTAGATCTTTGGACAGATACGCAGTATTTT
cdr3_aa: CASSLDLWTDTQYF

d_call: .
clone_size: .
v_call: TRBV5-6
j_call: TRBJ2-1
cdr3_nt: TGTGCCAGCAGCTTCAGCGATGAGCAGTTCTTC
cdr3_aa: CASSFSDEQFF

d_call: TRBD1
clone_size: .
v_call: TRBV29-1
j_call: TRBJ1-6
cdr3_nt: TGCAGCGCCCGACAGGGGTATAATTCACCCCTCCACTTT
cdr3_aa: CSARQGYNSPLHF

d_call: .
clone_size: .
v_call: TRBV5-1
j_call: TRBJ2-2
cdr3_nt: TGCGCCAGCAGCGAGAACACCGGGGAGCTGTTTTTT
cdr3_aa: CASSENTGELFF

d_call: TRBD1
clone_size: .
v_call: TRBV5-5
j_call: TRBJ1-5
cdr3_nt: TGTGCCAGCAGCTTGGATTTAGGGGGCTGGCAGCCCCAGCATTTT
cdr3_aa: CASSLDLGGWQPQHF

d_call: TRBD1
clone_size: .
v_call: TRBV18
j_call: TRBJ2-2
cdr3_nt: TGTGCCAGCTCACCACCCGGGACAGGCAACACCGGGGAGCTGTTTTTT
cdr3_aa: CASSPPGTGNTGELFF

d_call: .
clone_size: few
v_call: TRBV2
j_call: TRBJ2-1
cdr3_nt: TGTGCCAGCAGGACCGAGGTCAATGAGCAGTTCTTC
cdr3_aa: CASRTEVNEQFF

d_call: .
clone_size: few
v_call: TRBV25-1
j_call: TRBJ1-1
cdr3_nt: TGTGCCAGCAGTGAATCCCAGGGACCGATGAACACTGAAGCTTTCTTT
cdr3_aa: CASSESQGPMNTEAFF

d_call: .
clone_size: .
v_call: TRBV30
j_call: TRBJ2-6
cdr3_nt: TGTGCCCTCACACGGGTCTCTGGGGCCAACGTCCTGACTTTC
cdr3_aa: CALTRVSGANVLTF

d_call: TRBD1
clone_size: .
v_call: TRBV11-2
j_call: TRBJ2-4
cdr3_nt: TGTGCCAGCAGCCCAAACCCGACAGGGGACATTCAGTACTTC
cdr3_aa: CASSPNPTGDIQYF

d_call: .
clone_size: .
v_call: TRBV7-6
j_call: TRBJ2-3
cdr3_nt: TGTGCCAGCAGCTTAGTATCGACAGATACGCAGTATTTT
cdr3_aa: CASSLVSTDTQYF